This TCR beta chain was sequenced for a study of PD-1 blockade in classical Hodgkin lymphoma. Time point: cycle 4 day 1 (C4D1), after 5 to 7 weeks of nivolumab. Each patient's relapse followed autologous stem cell transplantation, and brentuximab vedotin exposure varied. Sequenced by immunoSEQ multiplex PCR; TCRdb stores in-frame clones only, minus some. The repertoire holds roughly 100,000 clones, roughly 78% seen once, with roughly 9.4% in the top ten. This CDR3 spans 14 amino acids. CDR1 and CDR2 (germline): SGHTA, FQGNSA. Deletions cut 5 bases from V and 2 bases from J, with 12 bases between. The V gene is TRBV7-2, the J gene TRBJ2-5, with D possibly matching TRBD2 (5 bases). The sequenced sample was peripheral blood mononuclear cells (PBMCs), obtained before the fourth cycle of nivolumab. This sequence originates from a human donor with classical Hodgkin lymphoma. The CDR3 sequence is CASSGGGAQETQYF. For the CDR3, the DNA is TGTGCCAGCAGCGGAGGCGGTGCACAAGAGACCCAGTACTTC.